The 7 T cell receptor beta chains presented below share a single source sample, sequenced in a study of human T cells and chemical hapten exposure. One entry per CDR3 protein results from TCRdb running MiXCR on the RACE reads. Among roughly 200,000 distinct CDR3 sequences listed, around 22% were seen once. The time point is: patch test 1, 2 weeks after DPC sensitization. Documented treatment: therapeutic diphenylcyclopropenone sensitization with weekly scalp DPC. Material: whole blood, obtained in connection with sensitization to the hapten diphenylcyclopropenone (DPC). All receptors derive from a woman in her fifties or sixties with alopecia areata. Some clones in this sample may be carry-over from other donors' samples.

The chain couples TRBV21-1 to TRBJ2-1; TRBD2, the table's D call, was not compared with the DNA. TRBV21-1 is noted as a pseudogene. The CDR3 contains 17 residues. The CDR3 nucleotides read TGTGCCAGCAGCAAAACCCCACTAGCGGGAGGGTACAATGAGCAGTTCTTC. It yields the protein CASSKTPLAGGYNEQFF.

This clonotype was recorded at least ten times. The rearrangement uses TRBV20-1 and TRBJ2-7, with 11 bases fitting TRBD2. V shed 2 bases, J shed 2 bases, and the junction held 5 bases outside the gene matches. Germline V gene sequence: CDR1 DFQATT, CDR2 SNEGSKA (reference sequence). The CDR3 runs to 15 residues. In nucleotides, the CDR3 is TGCAGTGCTAGATCCCTAGCGGGAGGCCCCTACGAGCAGTACTTC. Amino acids: CSARSLAGGPYEQYF.

The table lists this clonotype with a few counts. V is TRBV4-1 and J is TRBJ1-1; TRBD1 is a possible D gene (5 bases). Deletions cut 0 bases from V and 4 bases from J, with 9 bases between. This CDR3 comprises 14 residues. The germline V gene has CDR1 MGHRA and CDR2 YSYEKL. The CDR3 is CASSQDLRGTEAFF. CDR3 sequence (DNA): TGCGCCAGCAGCCAAGATTTAAGGGGCACTGAAGCTTTCTTT.

This chain links TRBV25-1 with TRBJ2-7; D uncertain. V was shortened by 1 base and J by 3 bases, with 13 bases between the two germline ends. The CDR3 extends over 15 amino acids. Germline assignment: CDR1 MGHDK and CDR2 SYGVNS. The CDR3 here is CASSESIPGYYEQYF. In DNA, the CDR3 is TGTGCCAGCAGTGAATCAATACCCGGTTACTACGAGCAGTACTTC.

The chain employs TRBV6-5 and TRBJ2-1; TRBD1 is a possible D gene (6 bases). CDR1 and CDR2 from the germline V gene are MNHEY and SVGAGI. This CDR3 is built from 14 residues. Trimming removed 6 bases from V and 7 bases from J, with 16 bases in between. The CDR3 region has the DNA TGTGCCAGCAGAGGCCGACAGGATCAAAATGAGCAGTTCTTC. Translating it yields CASRGRQDQNEQFF.

CDR3 sequence: CASSRQGGNQPQHF. CDR3 sequence (DNA): TGTGCCAGCAGTCGACAGGGGGGAAATCAGCCCCAGCATTTT. The chain joins TRBV12-3 or TRBV12-4 to TRBJ1-5; 9 bases fit TRBD1. J lost 4 bases, V lost 5 bases, and 3 bases had no gene match. The CDR3 spans 14 residues.

The chain couples TRBV6-1 to TRBJ1-5; a possible D gene is TRBD1 (5 bases). V lost 1 base and J lost 8, with 9 bases in between. There are 13 residues in the CDR3. Looked up from germline, CDR1 is MNHNS and CDR2 is SASEGT. CDR3 nucleotides: TGTGCCAGCAGTGAAGGGGGCGCGGAGCCCCAGCATTTT. This codes for CASSEGGAEPQHF.